This T cell receptor beta chain was captured by sequencing in a study of PD-L1 blockade in urothelial cancer. About the research overall: In 2014 therapy began: atezolizumab 1,200 mg intravenously every 3 weeks. When blood samples were assessed, the median T cell count was around 150,000.

The time point here: pretreatment peripheral blood. Enrolled patients showed locally advanced or metastatic urothelial carcinoma. Trimming cost V 1 base and J 5 bases; bases outside gene matches: 6. The CDR3 consists of 15 residues. Germline V CDR1 and CDR2: GTSNPN, SVGIG (reference sequence). Data came from immunoSEQ multiplex PCR; TCRdb stores just in-frame clones and leaves some out. This table has 60,000 to 70,000 clones, 81% appearing once. The starting material was PBMCs, obtained around atezolizumab (anti-PD-L1) treatment. The TCR originated in a man in his sixties or seventies with urothelial cancer. The rearrangement uses TRBV30 and TRBJ1-1, with 11 bases identical to TRBD1. This CDR3 is CAWSGTGGLRTEAFF. DNA for the CDR3: TGTGCCTGGAGTGGGACAGGGGGCCTGAGGACTGAAGCTTTCTTT.